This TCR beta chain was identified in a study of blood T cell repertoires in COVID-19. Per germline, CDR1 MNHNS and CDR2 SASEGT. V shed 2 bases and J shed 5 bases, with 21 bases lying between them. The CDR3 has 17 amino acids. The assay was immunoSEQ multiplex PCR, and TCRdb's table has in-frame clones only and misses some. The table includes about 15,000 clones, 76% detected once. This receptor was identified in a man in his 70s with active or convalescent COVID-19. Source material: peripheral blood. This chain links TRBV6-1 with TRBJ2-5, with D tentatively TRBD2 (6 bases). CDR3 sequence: CASSELSGPNAWETQYF. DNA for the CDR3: TGTGCCAGCAGTGAACTAAGCGGGCCGAACGCGTGGGAGACCCAGTACTTC.